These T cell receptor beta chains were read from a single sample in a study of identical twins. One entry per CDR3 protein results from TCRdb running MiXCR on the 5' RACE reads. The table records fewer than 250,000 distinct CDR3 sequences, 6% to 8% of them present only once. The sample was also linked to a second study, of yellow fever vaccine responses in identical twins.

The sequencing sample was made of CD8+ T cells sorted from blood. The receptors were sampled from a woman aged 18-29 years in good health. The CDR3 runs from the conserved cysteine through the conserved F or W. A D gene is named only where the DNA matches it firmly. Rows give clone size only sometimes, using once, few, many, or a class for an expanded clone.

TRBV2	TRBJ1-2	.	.	TGTGCCAGCAGTGAGGGGGGGGGTAGCGGCTATGGCTACACCTTC	CASSEGGGSGYGYTF
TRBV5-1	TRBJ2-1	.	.	TGCGCCAGCAGCTTGGCCGGCCCTCATATCGGGGATGAGCAGTTCTTC	CASSLAGPHIGDEQFF
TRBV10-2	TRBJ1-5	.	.	TGCGCCAGCAGTGATGGGGGGTCTCAGCCCCAGCATTTT	CASSDGGSQPQHF
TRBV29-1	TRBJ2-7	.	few	TGCAGCGTCGAGGTGTCCATTCGAGGTTCCTACGAGCAGTACTTC	CSVEVSIRGSYEQYF
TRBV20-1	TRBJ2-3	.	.	TGCAGTGCCACCGGGACACACACAGATACGCAGTATTTT	CSATGTHTDTQYF
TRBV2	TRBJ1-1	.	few	TGTGCCAGCAGTGAAGCGGGGGATGATGAAGCTTTCTTT	CASSEAGDDEAFF
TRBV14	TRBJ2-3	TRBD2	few	TGTGCCAGCAGCCACACTAGCGCAGATACGCAGTATTTT	CASSHTSADTQYF
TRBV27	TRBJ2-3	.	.	TGTGCCAGCAGTAAGGACTCGGGCGATACGCAGTATTTT	CASSKDSGDTQYF
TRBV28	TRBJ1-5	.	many	TGTGCCAGCAGAAAACGGAGTAGCAATCAGCCCCAGCATTTT	CASRKRSSNQPQHF
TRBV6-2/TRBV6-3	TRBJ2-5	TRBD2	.	TGTGCCAGCAGTTGGAGCGGGGGGCCCCAAGAGACCCAGTACTTC	CASSWSGGPQETQYF
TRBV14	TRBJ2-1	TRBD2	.	TGTGCCAGCAGCCAAGATTCCTGGACTAGCGGGCTGTACAATGAGCAGTTCTTC	CASSQDSWTSGLYNEQFF
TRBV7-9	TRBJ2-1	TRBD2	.	TGTGCCAGCAGGGGGACTAGCGGGGCTTACAATGAGCAGTTCTTC	CASRGTSGAYNEQFF
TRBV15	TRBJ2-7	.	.	TGTGGCACCAGCAGAGATCGAGCAGGCCCCTACGAGCAGTACTTC	CGTSRDRAGPYEQYF
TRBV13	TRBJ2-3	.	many	TGTGCCAGCAGCTTAGAAAGGGCTTCGCAGTATTTT	CASSLERASQYF
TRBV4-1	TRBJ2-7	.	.	TGCGCCAGCAGGAACCCGGGGGTCCGGGGGGAGCAGTACTTC	CASRNPGVRGEQYF
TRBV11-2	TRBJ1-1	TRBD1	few	TGTGCCAGCAGCTTAAGACCCCAGGGGGCGATCGCTGTAACTGAAGCTTTCTTT	CASSLRPQGAIAVTEAFF
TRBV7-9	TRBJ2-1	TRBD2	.	TGTGCCAGCAGCTCCCCGGGACTAGCGGAGCATACAGGGCAGTTCTTC	CASSSPGLAEHTGQFF
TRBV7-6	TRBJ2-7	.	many	TGTGCCAGCAGCCAACCCCCTGGCAGGCCCTACGAGCAGTACTTC	CASSQPPGRPYEQYF
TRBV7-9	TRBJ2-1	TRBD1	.	TGTGCCAGCAGCCAGGGACAGGGGACCCTCAATGAGCAGTTCTTC	CASSQGQGTLNEQFF
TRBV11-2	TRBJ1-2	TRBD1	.	TGTGCCAGCAGCTTACTCACGACAGGGGACTATGGCTACACCTTC	CASSLLTTGDYGYTF
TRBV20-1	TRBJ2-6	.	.	TGCAGTGCCCCGGACGGCGCTCTAGGGGGGTCTGGGGCCAACGTCCTGACTTTC	CSAPDGALGGSGANVLTF
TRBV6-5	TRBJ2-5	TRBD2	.	TGTGCCAGCAGTTACGCGGGGGAGGCAGAGACCCAGTACTTC	CASSYAGEAETQYF
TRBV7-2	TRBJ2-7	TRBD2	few	TGTGCCAGCAGCACCAGCGGGACCAACTACGAGCAGTACTTC	CASSTSGTNYEQYF
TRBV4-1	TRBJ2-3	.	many	TGCGCCAGCAGCCAAGACTGGGGAGACAACTCTAGCACAGATACGCAGTATTTT	CASSQDWGDNSSTDTQYF
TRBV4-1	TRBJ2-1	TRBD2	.	TGCGCCAGCAGCCAACGGGGGACTAGCGGGAGAGGGGATGAGCAGTTCTTC	CASSQRGTSGRGDEQFF
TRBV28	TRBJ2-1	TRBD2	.	TGTGCCAGCAGTTTACAACGGGAGGGCCTAGAGAATGAGCAGTTCTTC	CASSLQREGLENEQFF
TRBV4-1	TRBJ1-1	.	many	TGCGCCAGCAGCCAAAAAGGCGGCACTGAAGCTTTCTTT	CASSQKGGTEAFF
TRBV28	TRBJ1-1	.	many	TGTGCCAGCAGCCTTTCGGCGAACACTGAAGCTTTCTTT	CASSLSANTEAFF
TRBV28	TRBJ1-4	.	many	TGTGCCAGCAGTGGAGGAGAGTCTCGAACTGAAAAACTGTTTTTT	CASSGGESRTEKLFF
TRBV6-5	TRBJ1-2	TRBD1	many	TGTGCCAGCAGTTACTCGAACATCCAGGGGGTTTATGGCTACACCTTC	CASSYSNIQGVYGYTF
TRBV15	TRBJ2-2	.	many	TGTGCCACCAGCAGAGATGAGGGGGGACTGGCCGGGGAGCTGTTTTTT	CATSRDEGGLAGELFF
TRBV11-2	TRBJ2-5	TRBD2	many	TGTGCCAGCAGCTTAGGACTAGCGGGGCAAGAGACCCAGTACTTC	CASSLGLAGQETQYF
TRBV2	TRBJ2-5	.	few	TGTGCCAGCAGTGAAGTTCGGACTGAAGAGACCCAGTACTTC	CASSEVRTEETQYF
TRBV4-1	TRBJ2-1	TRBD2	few	TGCGCCAGCAGCCGCTTTGGTAGCGGGACCGACTATAGCAATGAGCAGTTCTTC	CASSRFGSGTDYSNEQFF
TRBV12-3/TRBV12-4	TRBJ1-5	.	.	TGTGCCAGCAAATGGACAGGCAATCAGCCCCAGCATTTT	CASKWTGNQPQHF
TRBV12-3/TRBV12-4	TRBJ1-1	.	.	TGTGCCAGCAGTTTAGGGGTGAGGGGGATGAACACTGAAGTTTTCTTT	CASSLGVRGMNTEVFF
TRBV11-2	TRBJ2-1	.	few	TGTGCCAGCAGCTTAGCTGGGACTCCTTTACGGTTCTTC	CASSLAGTPLRFF
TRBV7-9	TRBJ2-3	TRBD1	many	TGTGCCAGCAGCTACAGGGGGCGAAGCACAGATACGCAGTATTTT	CASSYRGRSTDTQYF
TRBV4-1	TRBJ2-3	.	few	TGCGCCAGCAGCCAAATCGCAGGGGCGGGCGATACGCAGTATTTT	CASSQIAGAGDTQYF
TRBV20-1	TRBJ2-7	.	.	TGCAGTGCTAGAGATCAAGGTTATGGGTACGAGCAGTACTTC	CSARDQGYGYEQYF
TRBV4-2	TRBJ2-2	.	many	TGTGCCAGCAGCCAAGTAGCCGAATACACCGGGGAGCTGTTTTTT	CASSQVAEYTGELFF
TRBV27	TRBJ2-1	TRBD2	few	TGTGCCAGCAGTTTGTGGGGCGGGGGGGCCGATGAGCAGTTCTTC	CASSLWGGGADEQFF